This T cell receptor beta chain was sequenced for a study of T cells in Graves' hyperthyroidism and ophthalmopathy. About the research overall: At initial diagnosis, before any treatment had begun, peripheral blood was obtained. Points from the study as a whole: With a median lead of approximately six months before onset, the model predicted ophthalmopathy. Within blood appeared most thyroid clonotypes that had expanded above 0.001.

This clonotype showed up just a few times. What it binds is not known. The PBMCs had their origin in roughly 9.8 ml of fresh peripheral blood. Per germline, CDR1 MNHNS and CDR2 SASEGT. Trimming removed 6 bases from V and 2 bases from J, with 14 bases in between. The CDR3 extends over 15 amino acids. Template material for amplifying TCR beta CDR3 regions consisted of RNA transcripts. A set of HTBI primers served as the primers for a first-round RT-PCR of the TCR CDR3. TCRdb re-called the multiplex PCR reads with MiXCR, one entry per CDR3 protein. The table has a few hundred thousand distinct CDR3 sequences, about a sixth seen once; the top ten hold around 17%.

The receptor's source is a woman between 18 and 29 years old with Graves' ophthalmopathy. V and J are TRBV6-1 and TRBJ1-5; weak D call: TRBD1 (6 bases). Sequenced: blood. CDR3 DNA sequence: TGTGCCAGCAGCGGAATGTGGACAGGCAATCAGCCCCAGCATTTT. This translates into CASSGMWTGNQPQHF.